Listed here are 29 T cell receptor beta chains from one sample, sequenced in a study of blood T cells in healthy people across ages. Sample-barcoded 5' priming and a J-beta primer mix drove a second PCR of about 7 to 12 cycles. Using its own MiXCR run on the 5' RACE reads, TCRdb lists one record per CDR3 protein. The sample holds 800,000 to 950,000 distinct CDR3 sequences, around 46% seen once. Sequenced: blood. The receptors were gathered from a man aged 30 to 45 in good health.

The chain has TRBV5-1 and TRBJ2-5; 11 bases match TRBD2. The CDR3 sequence is 15 residues long. V dropped 4 bases and J dropped 5; count of bases not matched to a gene: 7. In germline, CDR1 is SGHRS, CDR2 YFSETQ. In DNA form, the CDR3 reads TGCGCCAGCAGCCCCGGGACTAGCGGTGGGGAGACCCAGTACTTC. This codes for CASSPGTSGGETQYF.

CDR3 region: CASSYSKYPTGELFF. The CDR3 nucleotides are TGTGCCAGCAGTTACTCGAAGTATCCCACCGGGGAGCTGTTTTTT. This chain joins TRBV6-5 and TRBJ2-2, with D unresolved. Per the germline V gene, CDR1 is MNHEY and CDR2 is SVGAGI. Trimming stripped 0 bases from V and 4 bases from J, with 9 bases between. This CDR3 is 15 amino acids long.

J is TRBJ2-4 and V is TRBV20-1, with a weak D call TRBD1 (7 bases). The J call may be incorrect, as the DNA end agrees better with TRBJ2-7. CDR1 DFQATT and CDR2 SNEGSKA come from the germline V gene (reference sequence). This CDR3 is 17 amino acids long. CDR3 sequence reads: CSARDQGGRISSYEQYF. The CDR3, as DNA: TGCAGTGCTAGAGATCAGGGGGGCAGGATCTCCTCCTACGAGCAGTACTTC.

The rearrangement joins TRBV29-1 to TRBJ1-3; D call uncertain. The V gene lost 6 bases and the J gene lost 0 bases, with 9 bases spanning the gap. CDR1 is SQVTM and CDR2 is ANQGSEA in the germline V gene. The CDR3 length is 13 residues. CDR3 DNA sequence: TGCAGCGTCCAGGCCCACTCTGGAAACACCATATATTTT. This sequence encodes CSVQAHSGNTIYF.

This clonotype has more than one count but fewer than ten. The chain links TRBV29-1 to TRBJ2-1; D uncertain. This CDR3 region has 14 residues. V was clipped by 7 bases and J by 2 bases, with 15 bases between them. Germline lookup yields CDR1 SQVTM and CDR2 ANQGSEA. CDR3 coding DNA: TGCAGCGCCGCGGAGAATGGGGCCTACAATGAGCAGTTCTTC. It translates to CSAAENGAYNEQFF.

With respect to this clonotype: A much larger clone differs from this one at a single base, so this may be a read error. J is TRBJ2-3 and V is TRBV10-3; 9 bases are shared with TRBD1. The CDR3 consists of 14 residues. Germline assignment: CDR1 ENHRY and CDR2 SYGVKD. V lost 8 bases to trimming and J lost 0 bases; unmatched junction nucleotides: 3. The CDR3 nucleotides are TGTGCCATCGGGACAGGGTCTAGCACAGATACGCAGTATTTT. Translation gives CAIGTGSSTDTQYF.

Ten or more counts support this clonotype. CDR3 in amino acids: CASSEVASSYNEQFF. In DNA form, the CDR3 reads TGTGCCAGCAGTGAGGTGGCGAGCTCCTACAATGAGCAGTTCTTC. This chain uses TRBV2 with TRBJ2-1; D call uncertain. The CDR3 is 15 amino acids. The V gene lost 3 bases and the J gene lost 0 bases, with 9 bases spanning the gap. The germline V gene has CDR1 SNHLY and CDR2 FYNNEI.

There are a few counts of this clonotype. This chain's CDR3 is CASSQAPPGRIATYNEQFF. The CDR3 coding sequence is TGCGCCAGCAGCCAAGCGCCCCCGGGACGGATCGCCACATACAATGAGCAGTTCTTC. This chain joins TRBV4-1 and TRBJ2-1; D may be TRBD1 or TRBD2 (5 bases each). This CDR3 comprises 19 residues. CDR1 is MGHRA and CDR2 is YSYEKL in the germline V gene. Trimming left V 1 base short and J 4 bases short, with 23 bases between.

The chain links TRBV6-9 to TRBJ1-3; D may be TRBD1 (5 bases). The CDR3 length is 14 residues. Germline CDR1 reads MNHGY; CDR2 reads SVAAGI. The germline V and J ends were trimmed by 7 bases and 2 bases, with 12 bases remaining between them. Here the CDR3 DNA reads TGTGCCAGCAAAGAGACAGTTACTGGAAACACCATATATTTT. It codes for CASKETVTGNTIYF.

This clonotype was recorded a few times. The chain employs TRBV5-6 and TRBJ1-1; D ambiguous. V gave up 0 bases and J gave up 0 bases, with 6 bases separating them. The germline CDR1 and CDR2 sequences are SGHDT and YYEEEE. The CDR3 totals 14 residues. CDR3 loop: CASSLGAVNTEAFF. CDR3 nucleotide sequence: TGTGCCAGCAGCTTGGGGGCGGTGAACACTGAAGCTTTCTTT.

This clonotype was seen just once. The chain is built from TRBV20-1 and TRBJ2-5, with no clear D. The V end lost 0 bases, the J end lost 3 bases, and 8 bases lay between the germline ends. Germline V gene sequence: CDR1 DFQATT, CDR2 SNEGSKA (reference sequence). This CDR3 has 13 residues. In DNA, the CDR3 is TGCAGTGCTAGAGATCTCCCGGAAGAGACCCAGTACTTC. It codes for CSARDLPEETQYF.

The V call is TRBV27, the J call TRBJ1-2; D perhaps matches TRBD1 (6 bases). The CDR3 is 16 residues long. Germline V gene data show CDR1 as MNHEY and CDR2 as SMNVEV (reference sequence). V was clipped by 6 bases and J by 0 bases, with 17 bases between them. CDR3 in DNA: TGTGCCAGCAGCCTCTTACCCGGGACATCTAACTATGGCTACACCTTC. The encoded protein is CASSLLPGTSNYGYTF.

The V gene is TRBV6-2 or TRBV6-3, the J gene TRBJ2-1; D is unresolved. CDR1 and CDR2 from the germline V gene are MNHEY and SVGEGT. The V end was cut by 7 bases, the J end by 2 bases, with 9 bases between. The CDR3 totals 13 residues. CDR3 DNA: TGTGCCAGCAAGGACGGAACCTACAATGAGCAGTTCTTC. Protein product: CASKDGTYNEQFF.

CDR3 amino acids: CASTRGGTGPEQYF. CDR3 bases: TGTGCCAGCACTCGCGGGGGGACAGGGCCAGAGCAGTACTTC. The gene calls are TRBV28 and TRBJ2-7; possible D gene TRBD1, 9 bases. Trimming removed 7 bases from V and 7 bases from J, with 20 bases in between. Germline lookup yields CDR1 MDHEN and CDR2 SYDVKM. The CDR3 contains 14 residues.

V and J are TRBV7-6 and TRBJ2-1, with a tentative D call TRBD2 (7 bases). Germline CDR1 SGHVS, CDR2 FNYEAQ. V lost 5 bases and J 7 bases, leaving 24 bases between the germline ends. This CDR3 is 17 amino acids long. The CDR3 here is CASSPSLGGGAENEQFF. The CDR3 DNA is TGTGCCAGCAGCCCATCTTTGGGAGGGGGGGCGGAGAATGAGCAGTTCTTC.

This clonotype showed up just once. The rearrangement uses TRBV6-5 and TRBJ1-3; 8 bases map to TRBD1. CDR1 is MNHEY and CDR2 is SVGAGI in the germline V gene. The CDR3 has 15 residues. V dropped 3 bases and J dropped 4; count of bases not matched to a gene: 5. The CDR3 region is CASSYSRGPGNTIYF. For the CDR3, the DNA is TGTGCCAGCAGTTATAGCAGGGGGCCAGGAAACACCATATATTTT.

The chain carries TRBV27 and TRBJ2-7; 9 nucleotides line up with TRBD2. V trimming: 3 bases; J trimming: 3 bases; junction bases outside the gene matches: 18. Germline V gene data show CDR1 as MNHEY and CDR2 as SMNVEV (reference sequence). CDR3 length: 19 residues. The CDR3 loop is CASSFVAGEIGTVSYEQYF. CDR3 sequence (DNA): TGTGCCAGCAGTTTCGTAGCGGGGGAAATCGGGACGGTTAGCTACGAGCAGTACTTC.

This chain joins TRBV4-3 and TRBJ1-4; D might be TRBD1 (5 bases). The V gene lost 0 bases and the J gene lost 7 bases, with 12 bases spanning the gap. Germline CDR1 reads LGHNA; CDR2 reads YSLEER. The CDR3 loop spans 15 amino acids. The CDR3 loop is CASSQEVRDSEKLFF. The CDR3 DNA sequence: TGCGCCAGCAGCCAAGAGGTCCGAGACAGTGAAAAACTGTTTTTT.

The chain carries TRBV2 and TRBJ2-5; the D is unclear. Germline lookup yields CDR1 SNHLY and CDR2 FYNNEI. V shed 1 base and J shed 0 bases, with 12 bases lying between them. The CDR3 runs to 16 residues. CDR3 amino acids: CASSEGWISYQETQYF. DNA for the CDR3: TGTGCCAGCAGTGAAGGGTGGATTTCGTACCAAGAGACCCAGTACTTC.

This clonotype has more than one count but fewer than ten. J is TRBJ2-3 and V is TRBV21-1; the table's D call, TRBD2, has no DNA check behind it. TRBV21-1 is deemed a pseudogene. This CDR3 has 15 residues. The CDR3 DNA reads TGTGCCAGCAGCAAAGTGCGGCTAGCGGGGGATCCGCAGTATTTT. Protein: CASSKVRLAGDPQYF.

V gene TRBV20-1 combines with J gene TRBJ2-1; TRBD2 matches 14 bases. The trim removed 3 bases at V and 4 bases at J, leaving 5 bases unmatched. CDR3 length: 16 residues. Germline CDR1 DFQATT, CDR2 SNEGSKA (reference sequence). For the CDR3, the DNA is TGCAGTGCTAGGAGACTAGCGGGGGGGTTTTACAATGAGCAGTTCTTC. Translation: CSARRLAGGFYNEQFF.

This clonotype was recorded only once. V gene TRBV6-5 combines with J gene TRBJ1-2; 7 nucleotides align to TRBD1. The CDR3 spans 16 residues. The V gene end was trimmed by 2 bases and the J gene end by 6 bases; junction bases not matched to a gene: 12. The germline CDR1 and CDR2 sequences are MNHEY and SVGAGI. CDR3 DNA: TGTGCCAGCAGTTACCCCGGGACAGCGGGGCGGGATGGCTACACCTTC. Translated: CASSYPGTAGRDGYTF.

The table lists this clonotype with a few counts. This chain connects TRBV4-1 to TRBJ2-7; D is possibly TRBD1 (5 bases). The germline V gene encodes CDR1 MGHRA and CDR2 YSYEKL. V was pared by 1 base and J by 0 bases, with 13 bases between. The CDR3 covers 16 residues. The CDR3 DNA is TGCGCCAGCAGCCAAGGGCCTCGAGACAGCTCCTACGAGCAGTACTTC. Encoded protein: CASSQGPRDSSYEQYF.

V gene TRBV20-1 combines with J gene TRBJ2-3, with 14 positions matching TRBD2. Trimming removed 6 bases from V and 4 bases from J; junction bases left unmatched: 12. The CDR3 has 17 amino acids. In germline, CDR1 is DFQATT, CDR2 SNEGSKA (reference sequence). The CDR3 DNA follows: TGCAGTGCCATTAAACTGACTAGCGGGGGGGCCGCAGATACGCAGTATTTT. This sequence encodes CSAIKLTSGGAADTQYF.

The V gene is TRBV4-1, the J gene TRBJ2-1; the match to TRBD2 covers 8 bases. CDR1 and CDR2 (germline): MGHRA, YSYEKL. There are 15 residues in the CDR3. The trim removed 1 base at V and 5 bases at J, leaving 4 bases unmatched. The CDR3 reads CASSQVLAGNNEQFF. CDR3 nucleotide sequence: TGCGCCAGCAGCCAAGTCTTAGCGGGGAACAATGAGCAGTTCTTC.

This clonotype was counted a few times. The chain joins TRBV27 to TRBJ1-5; TRBD1 matches 9 bases. After removal of 9 bases from V and 7 bases from J, the junction contained 7 bases not matched to a gene. Germline CDR1 reads MNHEY; CDR2 reads SMNVEV (reference sequence). This CDR3 comprises 13 residues. This CDR3 is CASKGQGGQPQHF. The DNA for the CDR3 is TGTGCCAGTAAGGGACAGGGCGGGCAGCCCCAGCATTTT.

The genes are TRBV7-9 and TRBJ1-2; 7 nucleotides line up with TRBD1. The CDR3 runs to 13 residues. Germline V gene lookup returns CDR1 SEHNR and CDR2 FQNEAQ (reference sequence). The junction had 4 bases not matched to a gene; V was cut back by 5 bases and J by 4 bases. CDR3 sequence (DNA): TGTGCCAGCAGCGAGGGACAGCCCTATGGCTACACCTTC. It yields the protein CASSEGQPYGYTF.

This clonotype was detected only a few times. The V call is TRBV2, the J call TRBJ2-6; 9 positions match TRBD1. The V segment lost 4 bases and the J segment 2 bases; nucleotides outside the gene matches: 3. This CDR3 comprises 16 residues. Germline V gene data show CDR1 as SNHLY and CDR2 as FYNNEI. In DNA, the CDR3 is TGTGCCAGCAGTGGGGACAGGGATACTGGGGCCAACGTCCTGACTTTC. Translated, it gives CASSGDRDTGANVLTF.

This clonotype has at least ten counts. The J gene is TRBJ2-7, the V gene TRBV12-3 or TRBV12-4; 7 bases are shared with TRBD1. The CDR3 is 14 amino acids. J lost 5 bases, V lost 4 bases, and 8 bases had no gene match. The CDR3 region is CASSSPGQLNEQYF. Here the CDR3 DNA reads TGTGCCAGCAGTTCGCCGGGACAGTTGAACGAGCAGTACTTC.